This T cell receptor (beta chain) was recorded in a study of T cell changes during pregnancy in multiple sclerosis (dated by TCRdb to the late 2010s). About the investigation overall: The study looked at changes in the T cell repertoire across pregnancy in women with multiple sclerosis.

Library generation was performed with the immunoSEQ multiplex PCR assay. This is the immuneACCESS table as TCRdb keeps it, with only in-frame sequences that have V and J called. A part of the clones is gone; compared with another copy, unresolved V genes explain less than half, and the rest is unexplained. The sample table holds about 17,000 clones, of which roughly 83% were seen once. The ten largest account for over 15% of the sample. Turning to this clone: The antigen it binds to is not known. Nothing much larger sits one base from this clone, and base qualities are not available.

The sample was CD8+ T cells from peripheral blood mononuclear cells, taken in the third trimester of pregnancy. This TCR was sampled from a female donor in good health, enrolled as a control in a pregnancy study.

Here the CDR3 is given as CASSSEAGTGREKLFF. The DNA reads as follows: TGTGCCAGCAGCTCAGAGGCCGGGACAGGGAGGGAAAAACTGTTTTTT. The chain is assembled from TRBV13 and TRBJ1-4; TRBD1 aligns with 9 central bases. From the cysteine through the phenylalanine, the CDR3 covers 16 amino acids. Kept here is only the CDR3 DNA, which spans 48 bases and is read in frame from base 1. According to the germline V gene (reference sequence), CDR1 reads PRHDT and CDR2 reads FYEKMQ. V ends up 4 bases short and J 8 bases short, with an unmatched junction base count of 11.